The 29 T cell receptor beta chains below all came from one sample that was sequenced in a study of chemoradiotherapy in HPV16-positive cancers. Measured with immunoSEQ multiplex PCR; TCRdb has only the in-frame clones, and not every one. The sample has approximately 720 clones; about 82% are singletons. The sequencing used tumor tissue, collected from a patient who underwent chemoradiotherapy. These receptors originate from a human donor with HPV-associated anogenital cancer.

The chain uses TRBV28 and TRBJ2-1; no reliable D call. The CDR3 spans 11 residues. CDR1 MDHEN and CDR2 SYDVKM come from the germline V gene. The ends were cut back, 6 bases at V and 6 bases at J, with 6 bases in the middle. CDR3: CASRRINEQFF. For the CDR3, the DNA is TGTGCCAGCAGACGTATCAATGAGCAGTTCTTC. The full variable domain, completed using reference TRBV28 and TRBJ2-1, is DVKVTQSSRYLVKRTGEKVFLECVQDMDHENMFWYRQDPGLGLRLIYFSYDVKMKEKGDIPEGYSVSREKKERFSLILESASTNQTSMYLCASRRINEQFFGPGTRLTVL.

This clone has just a few counts. The genes are TRBV19 and TRBJ2-1, with D possibly being TRBD2 (7 bases). Trimming stripped 10 bases from V and 0 bases from J, with 13 bases between. Germline V gene lookup returns CDR1 LNHDA and CDR2 SQIVND (reference sequence). This CDR3 has 14 residues. CDR3 residues: CATGGAVSYNEQFF. The CDR3 nucleotides read TGTGCCACTGGGGGGGCCGTCTCCTACAATGAGCAGTTCTTC. Filled out from reference TRBV19 and TRBJ2-1, the complete variable domain reads DGGITQSPKYLFRKEGQNVTLSCEQNLNHDAMYWYRQDPGQGLRLIYYSQIVNDFQKGDIAEGYSVSREKKESFPLTVTSAQKNPTAFYLCATGGAVSYNEQFFGPGTRLTVL.

This chain connects TRBV6-6 to TRBJ2-2; TRBD2 matches at 10 bases. There are 16 residues in the CDR3. CDR1 is MNHNY and CDR2 is SVGAGI in the germline V gene (reference sequence). V gave up 2 bases and J gave up 5 bases; unmatched junction bases: 5. In DNA form, the CDR3 reads TGTGCCAGCAGTTACGGAGCGGGGGGGTGGACCGGGGAGCTGTTTTTT. It translates to CASSYGAGGWTGELFF.

The chain has TRBV2 and TRBJ1-1; 9 bases align to TRBD1. Germline lookup yields CDR1 SNHLY and CDR2 FYNNEI. Trimming removed 7 bases from V and 4 bases from J; junction bases left unmatched: 7. The CDR3 runs 14 residues. CDR3 in amino acids: CASTFDRGVTEAFF. CDR3 bases: TGTGCCAGCACCTTCGACAGGGGGGTCACTGAAGCTTTCTTT.

The chain carries TRBV6-5 and TRBJ2-2; D is perhaps TRBD1 or TRBD2 (5 bases each). CDR1 is MNHEY, CDR2 SVGAGI, per germline. The CDR3 length is 14 residues. The V gene lost 4 bases and the J gene lost 2 bases, with 8 bases spanning the gap. The chain's CDR3 is CASSLRGNTGELFF. As DNA, the CDR3 is TGTGCCAGCAGTTTGAGGGGTAACACCGGGGAGCTGTTTTTT.

The V call is TRBV9, the J call TRBJ1-2; tentatively, D is TRBD1 (5 bases). Trimming left V 2 bases short and J 6 bases short, with 14 bases between. The CDR3 extends over 14 amino acids. Germline-derived CDR1 and CDR2 are SGDLS and YYNGEE. The CDR3 DNA reads TGTGCCAGCAGCGTGAAGACAGTATCGAATGGCTACACCTTC. Translation: CASSVKTVSNGYTF.

This chain connects TRBV29-1 to TRBJ1-2, with 12 bases fitting TRBD1. V lost 3 bases, J lost 7 bases, and 3 bases stayed unmatched. The CDR3 has 13 amino acids. Germline V gene lookup returns CDR1 SQVTM and CDR2 ANQGSEA. CDR3 sequence (DNA): TGCAGCGTTGAGGGACAGGGGGCGAGTGGCTACACCTTC. This codes for CSVEGQGASGYTF.

This chain links TRBV9 with TRBJ2-6; no reliable D call. V shed 3 bases and J shed 0 bases, with 7 bases lying between them. Germline assignment: CDR1 SGDLS and CDR2 YYNGEE. CDR3 length: 15 amino acids. CDR3 amino acids: CASSGARSGANVLTF. The CDR3 region has the DNA TGTGCCAGCAGCGGCGCGCGCTCTGGGGCCAACGTCCTGACTTTC.

This clone was found once. The rearrangement uses TRBV10-3 and TRBJ2-1; D is unclear. Germline values: CDR1 ENHRY, CDR2 SYGVKD. The CDR3 totals 11 residues. The V and J ends lost 7 bases and 5 bases respectively, with 6 bases between them. CDR3 DNA: TGTGCCATCACGAGGAACAATGAGCAGTTCTTC. As protein: CAITRNNEQFF.

This chain joins TRBV5-6 and TRBJ1-4; TRBD1 aligns across 7 bases. CDR1 SGHDT and CDR2 YYEEEE come from the germline V gene. V shed 4 bases and J 7 bases; nucleotides not matched to a gene: 7. This CDR3 region has 14 residues. DNA for the CDR3: TGTGCCAGCAGCCTACAGGGGATCGGTGAAAAACTGTTTTTT. Protein product: CASSLQGIGEKLFF.

The chain uses TRBV7-9 and TRBJ2-2, with 9 positions matching TRBD1. Unmatched junction bases numbered 3, after V lost 3 bases and J lost 7 bases. The CDR3 consists of 14 residues. Germline values: CDR1 SEHNR, CDR2 FQNEAQ (reference sequence). The CDR3 DNA is TGTGCCAGCAGCTTGGGGACAGGGAACGGGGAGCTGTTTTTT. Protein sequence: CASSLGTGNGELFF. Drawing the rest from reference TRBV7-9 and TRBJ2-2, the complete variable domain is DTGVSQNPRHKITKRGQNVTFRCDPISEHNRLYWYRQTLGQGPEFLTYFQNEAQLEKSRLLSDRFSAERPKGSFSTLEIQRTEQGDSAMYLCASSLGTGNGELFFGEGSRLTVL.

The rearrangement uses TRBV9 and TRBJ1-1, with D perhaps TRBD1 (6 bases). The germline V and J ends were trimmed by 4 bases and 1 base, with 14 bases remaining between them. Per germline, CDR1 SGDLS and CDR2 YYNGEE. The CDR3 consists of 15 residues. The CDR3 region is CASSIRQDPNTEAFF. As DNA, the CDR3 is TGTGCCAGCAGCATTCGACAGGACCCGAACACTGAAGCTTTCTTT.

V and J are TRBV6-6 and TRBJ1-1; D is possibly TRBD1 (5 bases). The germline V and J ends were trimmed by 7 bases and 4 bases, with 10 bases remaining between them. The CDR3 consists of 12 residues. Looked up from germline, CDR1 is MNHNY and CDR2 is SVGAGI (reference sequence). CDR3: CASNRRGTEAFF. CDR3 sequence (DNA): TGTGCCAGCAACCGTAGGGGCACTGAAGCTTTCTTT.

The rearrangement joins TRBV10-1 to TRBJ2-5, with 13 bases matching TRBD2. With V trimmed by 4 bases and J by 2 bases, 1 base remained unmatched. Germline V CDR1 and CDR2: WNHNN, SYGVQD (reference sequence). The CDR3 totals 15 residues. CDR3 region: CASSATSGGQETQYF. The CDR3 nucleotides read TGCGCCAGCAGTGCGACTAGCGGGGGGCAAGAGACCCAGTACTTC.

The J gene is TRBJ2-1, the V gene TRBV7-3; D unresolved. The germline V and J ends were trimmed by 3 bases and 6 bases, with 15 bases remaining between them. The CDR3 contains 15 residues. Germline-derived CDR1 and CDR2 are SGHTA and FQGTGA. Here the CDR3 reads CASSLSSGPANEQFF. In nucleotides, the CDR3 is TGTGCCAGCAGCTTGAGCTCGGGCCCAGCCAATGAGCAGTTCTTC. Full variable domain (rest looked up from reference TRBV7-3 and TRBJ2-1): GAGVSQTPSNKVTEKGKYVELRCDPISGHTALYWYRQSLGQGPEFLIYFQGTGAADDSGLPNDRFFAVRPEGSVSTLKIQRTERGDSAVYLCASSLSSGPANEQFFGPGTRLTVL.

This clone was picked up one time. V usage is TRBV9 and J usage is TRBJ2-5; D possibly uses TRBD1 or TRBD2 (6 bases each). The CDR3 extends over 15 amino acids. Looked up from germline, CDR1 is SGDLS and CDR2 is YYNGEE. Trimming took 4 bases from V and 1 from J, leaving 14 bases between them. This CDR3 reads CASSSLGGGQETQYF. CDR3 coding DNA: TGTGCCAGCAGCTCGCTTGGAGGGGGCCAAGAGACCCAGTACTTC.

The V and J genes are TRBV27 and TRBJ1-1; D is unresolved. CDR1 MNHEY and CDR2 SMNVEV come from the germline V gene (reference sequence). The CDR3 has 13 amino acids. The V and J ends lost 4 bases and 0 bases respectively, with 6 bases between them. The CDR3 coding sequence is TGTGCCAGCAGTTCCTGGGTGAACACTGAAGCTTTCTTT. It is translated as CASSSWVNTEAFF.

The chain carries TRBV5-8 and TRBJ2-2; 9 nucleotides match TRBD1. V shed 4 bases, J shed 4 bases, and the junction held 2 bases outside the gene matches. This CDR3 region has 14 residues. Germline CDR1 is SGHTS and CDR2 is YDEGEE. CDR3 protein: CASSGTGRTGELFF. The CDR3 bases are TGTGCCAGCAGCGGGACAGGGCGCACCGGGGAGCTGTTTTTT.

The gene calls are TRBV19 and TRBJ1-6; D not resolved. Trimming shortened V by 6 bases and J by 7 bases, and 7 bases separated the two germline ends. This CDR3 region has 12 residues. Germline CDR1 is LNHDA and CDR2 is SQIVND (reference sequence). The chain's CDR3 is CASSLGNSPLHF. CDR3 in DNA: TGTGCCAGTAGCTTGGGGAATTCACCCCTCCACTTT.

The chain couples TRBV5-6 to TRBJ1-1, with D possibly being TRBD1 (5 bases). The CDR3 spans 17 residues. The V end lost 0 bases, the J end lost 0 bases, and 15 bases lay between the germline ends. The germline V gene has CDR1 SGHDT and CDR2 YYEEEE. The CDR3 is CASSLAEGLLMNTEAFF. The CDR3 DNA sequence: TGTGCCAGCAGCTTGGCAGAGGGACTCCTCATGAACACTGAAGCTTTCTTT. The full variable domain, rest sourced from reference TRBV5-6 and TRBJ1-1, is DAGVTQSPTHLIKTRGQQVTLRCSPKSGHDTVSWYQQALGQGPQFIFQYYEEEERQRGNFPDRFSGHQFPNYSSELNVNALLLGDSALYLCASSLAEGLLMNTEAFFGQGTRLTVV.

This clone was counted a few times. The V gene is TRBV4-1, the J gene TRBJ1-2; no definite D call. From germline, CDR1 is MGHRA and CDR2 YSYEKL. This CDR3 spans 16 amino acids. V dropped 0 bases and J dropped 0 bases, with 11 bases sitting between them. For the CDR3, the DNA is TGCGCCAGCAGCCAAGAAGGGAACATCCCTAACTATGGCTACACCTTC. Its protein product is CASSQEGNIPNYGYTF.

V and J are TRBV1 and TRBJ2-5; the D call TRBD2 from the table was never checked on the DNA. TRBV1 is given as a pseudogene. This CDR3 contains 18 residues. The CDR3 DNA reads as TGCACCAGCAGCCAAGATAAAAAGAGACGGGAGATAAAAGAGACCCAGTACTTC. It translates to CTSSQDKKRREIKETQYF.

The chain's CDR3 is CASSFLQRTGGQSYNSPLHF. CDR3 nucleotide sequence: TGTGCCAGCAGTTTCCTTCAGAGGACAGGGGGCCAATCCTATAATTCACCCCTCCACTTT. The chain carries TRBV27 and TRBJ1-6; 11 bases agree with TRBD1. CDR3 length: 20 residues. Germline V CDR1 and CDR2: MNHEY, SMNVEV (reference sequence). After removal of 3 bases from V and 1 base from J, the junction contained 11 bases not matched to a gene.

V usage is TRBV5-1 and J usage is TRBJ2-7, with D perhaps given as TRBD1 or TRBD2 (5 bases each). The CDR3 totals 16 residues. Germline CDR1 SGHRS, CDR2 YFSETQ. V was shortened by 0 bases and J by 0 bases, with 13 bases between the two germline ends. The CDR3, as DNA: TGCGCCAGCAGCTTGGGTTATCTGGGGGACTCCTACGAGCAGTACTTC. It translates to CASSLGYLGDSYEQYF.

The chain joins TRBV5-5 to TRBJ2-7; 8 bases are a match to TRBD2. There are 15 residues in the CDR3. The trim removed 4 bases at V and 1 base at J, leaving 7 bases unmatched. In germline, CDR1 is SGHKS, CDR2 YYEKEE (reference sequence). CDR3 amino acids: CASSTRGEMSYEQYF. DNA for the CDR3: TGTGCCAGCAGCACGCGGGGGGAGATGTCCTACGAGCAGTACTTC.

The chain uses TRBV27 and TRBJ2-3, with 7 bases aligning to TRBD1. The V and J ends lost 5 bases and 0 bases, in that order; junction bases with no gene match: 5. CDR1 and CDR2 from the germline V gene are MNHEY and SMNVEV (reference sequence). The CDR3 is 15 residues long. The CDR3 is CASSPATGSTDTQYF. The CDR3 bases are TGTGCCAGCAGTCCAGCGACAGGGAGCACAGATACGCAGTATTTT.

This clone has more than one count but fewer than ten. The chain has TRBV19 and TRBJ1-1; 8 bases are a match to TRBD1. Germline CDR1 and CDR2: LNHDA and SQIVND (reference sequence). The trim removed 3 bases at V and 0 bases at J, leaving 9 bases unmatched. This CDR3 has 17 residues. This CDR3 reads CASSISAGGTLNTEAFF. In DNA form, the CDR3 reads TGTGCCAGTAGTATCTCGGCAGGGGGCACTTTGAACACTGAAGCTTTCTTT.

This rearrangement joins TRBV5-1 to TRBJ2-1; no clear D. CDR3 length: 16 residues. Trimming cost V 0 bases and J 0 bases, with 10 bases left between them. Germline values: CDR1 SGHRS, CDR2 YFSETQ. The CDR3 nucleotides are TGCGCCAGCAGCTTGGAGCAGACGAGCTCCTACAATGAGCAGTTCTTC. This translates into CASSLEQTSSYNEQFF.

The chain links TRBV6-5 to TRBJ1-2; D unclear. This CDR3 spans 14 amino acids. Trimming took off 0 bases at V and 8 bases at J, with 13 bases between the two ends. Germline lookup yields CDR1 MNHEY and CDR2 SVGAGI. CDR3 in amino acids: CASSYSGPVRGYTF. The CDR3, as DNA: TGTGCCAGCAGTTACTCCGGGCCCGTCAGGGGCTACACCTTC.